One and the same sample provided the 20 T cell receptor beta chains below, sequenced in a study of OX40 agonist ivuxolimab in advanced cancers. Only in-frame clones appear in the TCRdb table, and some are missing; sequencing was by immunoSEQ multiplex PCR. The profile covers 53,000 or so clones, with about 88% appearing a single time and around 1.5% taken by the ten largest. Sequences were derived from CD4+ or CD8+ T cells sorted from blood, sampled in a trial of the OX40 agonist ivuxolimab. These receptors all stem from an adult with an advanced solid tumor such as melanoma, head and neck, liver or kidney cancer.

The J gene is TRBJ1-1, the V gene TRBV29-1; the D is unclear. Germline assignment: CDR1 SQVTM and CDR2 ANQGSEA. Trimming cost V 6 bases and J 2 bases, with 10 bases left between them. The CDR3 sequence is 12 residues long. CDR3 loop: CSVQMINTEAFF. The DNA of the CDR3 is TGCAGCGTACAGATGATAAACACTGAAGCTTTCTTT.

The chain joins TRBV6-5 to TRBJ1-5; D unclear. CDR1 is MNHEY, CDR2 SVGAGI, per germline. The CDR3 runs 12 residues. The V end lost 6 bases, the J end lost 7 bases, and 10 bases lay between the germline ends. DNA of the CDR3: TGTGCCAGCAGGAGGGCTCGCCAGCCCCAGCATTTT. It yields the protein CASRRARQPQHF.

This rearrangement joins TRBV5-1 to TRBJ2-7, with 7 bases that match TRBD1. The CDR3 runs 17 residues. Germline assignment: CDR1 SGHRS and CDR2 YFSETQ. The V segment lost 0 bases and the J segment 0 bases; nucleotides outside the gene matches: 9. CDR3 loop: CASSLVFPRTGSYEQYF. The CDR3 bases are TGCGCCAGCAGCTTGGTGTTTCCAAGGACAGGCTCCTACGAGCAGTACTTC.

This clone occurred a few times. The rearrangement links TRBV7-2 to TRBJ2-3; a weak D match, TRBD2 (7 bases). The CDR3 runs to 15 residues. The germline V gene has CDR1 SGHTA and CDR2 FQGNSA. Trimming stripped 2 bases from V and 6 bases from J, with 15 bases between. CDR3 in amino acids: CASSLTGGPGDTQYF. In DNA, the CDR3 is TGTGCCAGCAGCTTAACCGGGGGGCCGGGGGATACGCAGTATTTT.

The V call is TRBV6-5, the J call TRBJ2-5; a weak D match, TRBD1 (5 bases). This CDR3 is built from 14 residues. CDR1 and CDR2 (germline): MNHEY, SVGAGI. The ends were cut back, 0 bases at V and 5 bases at J, with 10 bases in the middle. Written as DNA, the CDR3 is TGTGCCAGCAGTTACTCCAGGGCTGGGGAGACCCAGTACTTC. Residues: CASSYSRAGETQYF.

This chain links TRBV7-2 with TRBJ1-5; tentative D call: TRBD1 (6 bases). With 5 bases removed from V and 6 bases from J, the gap between germline ends came to 11 bases. The germline gives CDR1 SGHTA, CDR2 FQGNSA. The CDR3 has 13 residues. The CDR3 region is CASSRGAFQPQHF. The DNA of the CDR3 is TGTGCCAGCAGCCGGGGGGCGTTTCAGCCCCAGCATTTT.

A word on this clone: Other DNA variants within this sample encode the same CDR3. The rearrangement uses TRBV14 and TRBJ2-3; no clear D gene. CDR3 length: 12 residues. With 4 bases removed from V and 0 bases from J, the gap between germline ends came to 2 bases. CDR1 SGHDN and CDR2 FVKESK come from the germline V gene. The CDR3 here is CASSPSTDTQYF. In nucleotides, the CDR3 is TGTGCCAGCAGCCCTAGCACAGATACGCAGTATTTT.

This chain links TRBV7-8 with TRBJ2-7; weak D call: TRBD2 (5 bases). CDR1 SGHVS and CDR2 FQNEAQ come from the germline V gene. This CDR3 has 14 amino acids. V lost 2 bases, J lost 5 bases, and 13 bases lay in between. The CDR3 sequence: CASSLIGSAHEQYF. CDR3 DNA sequence: TGTGCCAGCAGCTTAATAGGGAGTGCCCACGAGCAGTACTTC.

This chain uses TRBV28 with TRBJ1-5; TRBD1 is a possible D gene (5 bases). Trimming shortened V by 7 bases and J by 0 bases, and 13 bases separated the two germline ends. Germline CDR1 is MDHEN and CDR2 is SYDVKM. This CDR3 comprises 15 residues. The CDR3 coding sequence is TGTGCCAGCATCGGTCGGGGGGTTAGCAATCAGCCCCAGCATTTT. Translation: CASIGRGVSNQPQHF.

This clone has a single count. The rearrangement links TRBV14 to TRBJ1-3, with TRBD1 as a possible D gene (6 bases). This CDR3 region has 14 residues. The V gene's germline CDR1 is SGHDN and CDR2 FVKESK. V was cut by 9 bases and J by 0 bases, with 12 bases left in between. CDR3 region: CASRRGASGNTIYF. CDR3 DNA: TGTGCCAGTCGACGGGGGGCCTCTGGAAACACCATATATTTT. Combining the CDR3 with reference TRBV14 and TRBJ1-3 gives the whole variable domain EAGVTQFPSHSVIEKGQTVTLRCDPISGHDNLYWYRRVMGKEIKFLLHFVKESKQDESGMPNNRFLAERTGGTYSTLKVQPAELEDSGVYFCASRRGASGNTIYFGEGSWLTVV.

This clone occurred once. The genes are TRBV9 and TRBJ2-5; 7 bases line up with TRBD2. V shed 2 bases and J 4 bases; nucleotides not matched to a gene: 8. The germline V gene encodes CDR1 SGDLS and CDR2 YYNGEE. This CDR3 is 15 amino acids long. The DNA for the CDR3 is TGTGCCAGCAGCGTGGGAGCGGGGCCAATAGAGACCCAGTACTTC. Encoded protein: CASSVGAGPIETQYF.

The CDR3: CASSVGLAATEQYF. The DNA for the CDR3 is TGTGCCAGCAGCGTCGGACTAGCAGCGACCGAGCAGTACTTC. The chain couples TRBV9 to TRBJ2-7; the match to TRBD2 covers 8 bases. J gave up 6 bases and V 2 bases, and 7 bases lay outside the gene matches. Germline lookup yields CDR1 SGDLS and CDR2 YYNGEE. The length of the CDR3 is 14 residues.

This clone appeared once. CDR3 protein: CASSRTSGNYNEQFF. The CDR3 DNA is TGTGCCAGCAGCCGGACTAGCGGGAATTACAATGAGCAGTTCTTC. The V call is TRBV9, the J call TRBJ2-1, with 12 bases identical to TRBD2. CDR1 and CDR2 from the germline V gene are SGDLS and YYNGEE. V lost 4 bases to trimming and J lost 4 bases; unmatched junction nucleotides: 3. CDR3 length equals 15 residues.

This chain joins TRBV5-1 and TRBJ2-1; 9 positions agree with TRBD1. V lost 0 bases and J lost 6; bases outside the gene matches: 1. CDR3 size: 14 residues. CDR1 and CDR2 (germline): SGHRS, YFSETQ. CDR3 protein: CASSLGDRVNEQFF. The CDR3 DNA is TGCGCCAGCAGCTTGGGGGACAGGGTCAATGAGCAGTTCTTC.

V and J are TRBV7-6 and TRBJ2-2; possible D gene TRBD2, 6 bases. Germline loops: CDR1 SGHVS, CDR2 FNYEAQ. This CDR3 region has 15 residues. Trimming shortened V by 6 bases and J by 1 base, and 12 bases separated the two germline ends. The CDR3 reads CASRIGLMNTGELFF. CDR3 sequence (DNA): TGTGCCAGCAGAATAGGACTAATGAACACCGGGGAGCTGTTTTTT.

On this clone itself: Other DNA sequences in this specimen translate into the identical CDR3. The chain is built from TRBV4-1 and TRBJ1-1, with 8 nucleotides matching TRBD1. CDR1 is MGHRA and CDR2 is YSYEKL in the germline V gene. After removal of 0 bases from V and 3 bases from J, the junction contained 3 bases not matched to a gene. The CDR3 is 15 amino acids. CDR3 protein: CASSQEVTGDTEAFF. CDR3 sequence (DNA): TGCGCCAGCAGCCAAGAGGTGACAGGGGACACTGAAGCTTTCTTT.

The chain has TRBV19 and TRBJ2-1, with TRBD2 matching over 10 bases. Trimming removed 4 bases from V and 7 bases from J; junction bases left unmatched: 1. The CDR3 is made up of 13 amino acids. The germline gives CDR1 LNHDA, CDR2 SQIVND (reference sequence). CDR3 sequence: CASSTSGSNEQFF. The CDR3 region has the DNA TGTGCCAGTAGTACTAGCGGGAGTAATGAGCAGTTCTTC.

The V call is TRBV30, the J call TRBJ2-7; a weak D match, TRBD2 (6 bases). Per germline, CDR1 GTSNPN and CDR2 SVGIG (reference sequence). V lost 3 bases and J lost 2, with 11 bases in between. This CDR3 spans 13 amino acids. The DNA for the CDR3 is TGTGCCTGGAGCCGTAGCGGAGCCTACGAGCAGTACTTC. It specifies CAWSRSGAYEQYF.

The sample holds one count of this clone. This sequence joins TRBV5-4 and TRBJ1-1; tentative D call: TRBD1 (5 bases). CDR3 length: 14 residues. V dropped 4 bases and J dropped 4 bases, with 14 bases sitting between them. Germline V gives CDR1 SGHNT, CDR2 YYREEE (reference sequence). The DNA of the CDR3 is TGTGCCAGCAGCCAGTATTGGGGGAGCACTGAAGCTTTCTTT. Its protein product is CASSQYWGSTEAFF.

V is TRBV12-1 and J is TRBJ2-1; the tabulated D call, TRBD2, remains unverified against the DNA. TRBV12-1 has pseudogene status. The length of the CDR3 is 17 residues. CDR3 sequence reads: CASSSTSGNALGNEQFF. The CDR3 nucleotides read TGTGCCAGCAGCTCGACTAGCGGGAATGCCCTTGGAAATGAGCAGTTCTTC.